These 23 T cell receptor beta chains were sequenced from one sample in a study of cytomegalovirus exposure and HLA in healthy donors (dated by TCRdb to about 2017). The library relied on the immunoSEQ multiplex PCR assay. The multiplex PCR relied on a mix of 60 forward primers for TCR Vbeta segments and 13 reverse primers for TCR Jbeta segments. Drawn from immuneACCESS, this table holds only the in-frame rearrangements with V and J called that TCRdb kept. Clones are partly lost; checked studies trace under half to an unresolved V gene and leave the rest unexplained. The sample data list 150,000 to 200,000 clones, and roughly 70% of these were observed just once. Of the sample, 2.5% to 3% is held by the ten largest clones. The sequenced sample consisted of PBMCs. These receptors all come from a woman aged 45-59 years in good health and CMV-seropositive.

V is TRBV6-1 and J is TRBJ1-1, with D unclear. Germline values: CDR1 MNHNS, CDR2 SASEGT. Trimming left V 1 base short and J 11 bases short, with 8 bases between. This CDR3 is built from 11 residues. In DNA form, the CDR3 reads TGTGCCAGCAGTGAAGAGCAGGTGGCTTTCTTT. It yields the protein CASSEEQVAFF.

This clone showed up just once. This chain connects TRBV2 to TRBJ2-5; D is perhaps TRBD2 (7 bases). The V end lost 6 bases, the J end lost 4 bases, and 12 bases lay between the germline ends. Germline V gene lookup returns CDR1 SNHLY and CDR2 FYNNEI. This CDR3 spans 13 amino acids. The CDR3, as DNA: TGTGCCAGCAGGGGGGGCGGGGGAGAGACCCAGTACTTC. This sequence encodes CASRGGGGETQYF.

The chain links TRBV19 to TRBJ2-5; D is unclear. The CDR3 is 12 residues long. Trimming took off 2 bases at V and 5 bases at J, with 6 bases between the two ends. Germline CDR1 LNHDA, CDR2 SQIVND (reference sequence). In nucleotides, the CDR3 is TGTGCCAGTAGTATATCCCGGGAGACCCAGTACTTC. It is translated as CASSISRETQYF.

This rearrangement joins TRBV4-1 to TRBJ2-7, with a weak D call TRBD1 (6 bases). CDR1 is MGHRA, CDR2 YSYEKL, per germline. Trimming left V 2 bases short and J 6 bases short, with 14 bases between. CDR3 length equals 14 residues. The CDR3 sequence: CASSQIQGLGEQYF. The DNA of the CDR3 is TGCGCCAGCAGCCAAATACAGGGCCTAGGCGAGCAGTACTTC.

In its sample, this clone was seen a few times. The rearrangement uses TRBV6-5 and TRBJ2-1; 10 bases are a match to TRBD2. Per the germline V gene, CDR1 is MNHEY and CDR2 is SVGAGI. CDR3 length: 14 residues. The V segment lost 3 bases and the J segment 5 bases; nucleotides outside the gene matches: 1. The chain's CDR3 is CASSYTSGNNEQFF. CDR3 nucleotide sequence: TGTGCCAGCAGTTATACTAGCGGGAACAATGAGCAGTTCTTC.

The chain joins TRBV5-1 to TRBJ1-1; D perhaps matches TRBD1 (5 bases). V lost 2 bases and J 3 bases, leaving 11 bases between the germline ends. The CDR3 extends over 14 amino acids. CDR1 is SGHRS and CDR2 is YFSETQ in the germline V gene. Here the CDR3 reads CASSFLGADTEAFF. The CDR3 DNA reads TGCGCCAGCAGCTTCTTAGGGGCCGACACTGAAGCTTTCTTT.

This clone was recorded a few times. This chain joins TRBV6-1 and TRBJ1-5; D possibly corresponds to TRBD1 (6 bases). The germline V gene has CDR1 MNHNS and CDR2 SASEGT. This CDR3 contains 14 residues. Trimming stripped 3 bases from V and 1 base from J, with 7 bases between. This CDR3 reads CASSDQGSNQPQHF. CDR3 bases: TGTGCCAGCAGTGATCAGGGGAGCAATCAGCCCCAGCATTTT.

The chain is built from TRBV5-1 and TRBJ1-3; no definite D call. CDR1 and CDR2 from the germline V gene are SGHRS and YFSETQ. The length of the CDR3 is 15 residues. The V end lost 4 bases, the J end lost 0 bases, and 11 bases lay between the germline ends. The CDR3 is CASSSDTDSGNTIYF. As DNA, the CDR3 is TGCGCCAGCAGCAGTGACACGGACTCTGGAAACACCATATATTTT.

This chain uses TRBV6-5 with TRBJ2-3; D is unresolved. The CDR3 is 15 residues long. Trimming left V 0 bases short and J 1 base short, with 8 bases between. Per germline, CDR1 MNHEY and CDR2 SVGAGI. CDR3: CASSYSKTRTDTQYF. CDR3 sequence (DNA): TGTGCCAGCAGTTACTCGAAGACTCGCACAGATACGCAGTATTTT.

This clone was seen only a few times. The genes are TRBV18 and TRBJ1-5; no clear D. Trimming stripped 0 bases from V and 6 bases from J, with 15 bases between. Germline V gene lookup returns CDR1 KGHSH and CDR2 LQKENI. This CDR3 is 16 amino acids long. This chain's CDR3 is CASSPPVRGSGQPQHF. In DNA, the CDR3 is TGTGCCAGCTCACCACCGGTTCGAGGGTCTGGTCAGCCCCAGCATTTT.

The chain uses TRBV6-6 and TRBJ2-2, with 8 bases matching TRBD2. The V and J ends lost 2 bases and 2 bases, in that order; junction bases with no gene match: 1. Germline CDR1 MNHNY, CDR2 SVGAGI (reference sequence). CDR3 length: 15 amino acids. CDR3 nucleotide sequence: TGTGCCAGCAGTTACACTAGCGGAAACACCGGGGAGCTGTTTTTT. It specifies CASSYTSGNTGELFF.

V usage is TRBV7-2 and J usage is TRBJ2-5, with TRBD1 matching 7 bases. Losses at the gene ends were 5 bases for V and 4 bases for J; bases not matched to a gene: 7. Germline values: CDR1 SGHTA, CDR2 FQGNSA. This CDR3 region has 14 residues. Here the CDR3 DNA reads TGTGCCAGCAGCCGCAACAGGGGAAGAGAGACCCAGTACTTC. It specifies CASSRNRGRETQYF.

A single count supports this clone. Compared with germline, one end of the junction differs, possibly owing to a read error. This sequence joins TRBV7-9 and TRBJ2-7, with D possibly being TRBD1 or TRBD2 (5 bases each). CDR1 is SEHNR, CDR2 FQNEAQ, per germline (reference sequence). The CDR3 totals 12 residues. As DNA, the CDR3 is TGTTCCAGCAGCTTAGAGGGGCGCGAGCAGTACTTC. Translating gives CSSSLEGREQYF. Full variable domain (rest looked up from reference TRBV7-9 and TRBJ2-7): DTGVSQNPRHKITKRGQNVTFRCDPISEHNRLYWYRQTLGQGPEFLTYFQNEAQLEKSRLLSDRFSAERPKGSFSTLEIQRTEQGDSAMYLCSSSLEGREQYFGPGTRLTVT.

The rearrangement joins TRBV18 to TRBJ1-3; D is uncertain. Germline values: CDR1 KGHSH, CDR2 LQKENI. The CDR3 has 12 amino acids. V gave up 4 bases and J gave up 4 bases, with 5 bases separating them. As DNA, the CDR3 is TGTGCCAGCTCACTTCAAGGAAACACCATATATTTT. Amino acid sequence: CASSLQGNTIYF.

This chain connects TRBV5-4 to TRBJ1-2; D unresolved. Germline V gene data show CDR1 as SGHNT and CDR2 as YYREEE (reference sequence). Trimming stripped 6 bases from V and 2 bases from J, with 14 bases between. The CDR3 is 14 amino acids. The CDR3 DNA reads TGTGCCAGCACCCTACACGGCGGCAACTATGGCTACACCTTC. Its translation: CASTLHGGNYGYTF.

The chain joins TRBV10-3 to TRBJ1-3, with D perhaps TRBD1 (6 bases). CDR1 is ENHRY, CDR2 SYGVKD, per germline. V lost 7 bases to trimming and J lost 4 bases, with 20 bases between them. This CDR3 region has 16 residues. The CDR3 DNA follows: TGTGCCATCAAGGACGTGGCAGGGGCGAGGGGAAACACCATATATTTT. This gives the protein CAIKDVAGARGNTIYF.

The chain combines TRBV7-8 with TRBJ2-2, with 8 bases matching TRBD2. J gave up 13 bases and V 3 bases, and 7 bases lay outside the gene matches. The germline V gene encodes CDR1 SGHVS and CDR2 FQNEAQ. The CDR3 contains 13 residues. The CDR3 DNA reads TGTGCCAGCAGCTTGGGCGGGGGGTTCGTGCTGTTTTTT. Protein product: CASSLGGGFVLFF.

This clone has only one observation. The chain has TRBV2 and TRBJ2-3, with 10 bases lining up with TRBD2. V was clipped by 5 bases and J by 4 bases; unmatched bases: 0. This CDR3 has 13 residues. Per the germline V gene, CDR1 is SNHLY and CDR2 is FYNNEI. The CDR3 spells CASSLAGADTQYF. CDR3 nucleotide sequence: TGTGCCAGCAGTCTAGCGGGGGCAGATACGCAGTATTTT.

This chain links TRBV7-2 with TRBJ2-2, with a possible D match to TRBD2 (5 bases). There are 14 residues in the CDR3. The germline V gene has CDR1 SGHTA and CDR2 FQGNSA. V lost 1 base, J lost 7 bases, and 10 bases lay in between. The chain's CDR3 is CASSLVDFGGELFF. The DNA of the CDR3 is TGTGCCAGCAGCTTAGTGGACTTTGGCGGGGAGCTGTTTTTT.

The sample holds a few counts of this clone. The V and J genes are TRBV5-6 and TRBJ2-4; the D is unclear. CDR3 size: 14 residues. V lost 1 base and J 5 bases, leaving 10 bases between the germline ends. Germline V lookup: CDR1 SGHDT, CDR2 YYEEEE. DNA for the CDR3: TGTGCCAGCAGCTTGAGGTTTAGCCAAAACATTCAGTACTTC. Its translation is CASSLRFSQNIQYF.

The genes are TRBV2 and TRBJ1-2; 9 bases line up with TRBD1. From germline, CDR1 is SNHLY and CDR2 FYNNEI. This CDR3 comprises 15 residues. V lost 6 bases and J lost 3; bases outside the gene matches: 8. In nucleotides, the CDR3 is TGTGCCAGCAGGCCGGACAGGGGAGGCGACTATGGCTACACCTTC. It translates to CASRPDRGGDYGYTF.

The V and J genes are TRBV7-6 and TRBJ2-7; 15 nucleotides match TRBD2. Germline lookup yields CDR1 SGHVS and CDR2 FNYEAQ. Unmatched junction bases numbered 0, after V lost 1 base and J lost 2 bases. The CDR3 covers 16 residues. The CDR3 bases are TGTGCCAGCAGCTTAGGGACTAGCGGGGGGGCCTACGAGCAGTACTTC. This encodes CASSLGTSGGAYEQYF.

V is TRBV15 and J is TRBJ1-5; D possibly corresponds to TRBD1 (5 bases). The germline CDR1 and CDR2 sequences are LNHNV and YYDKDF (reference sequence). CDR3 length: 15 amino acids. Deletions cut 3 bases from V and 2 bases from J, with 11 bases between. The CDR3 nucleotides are TGTGCCACCAGCAGGGCAGCCAGGGGCAATCAGCCCCAGCATTTT. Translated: CATSRAARGNQPQHF. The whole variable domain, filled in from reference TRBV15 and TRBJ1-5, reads DAMVIQNPRYQVTQFGKPVTLSCSQTLNHNVMYWYQQKSSQAPKLLFHYYDKDFNNEADTPDNFQSRRPNTSFCFLDIRSPGLGDTAMYLCATSRAARGNQPQHFGDGTRLSIL.